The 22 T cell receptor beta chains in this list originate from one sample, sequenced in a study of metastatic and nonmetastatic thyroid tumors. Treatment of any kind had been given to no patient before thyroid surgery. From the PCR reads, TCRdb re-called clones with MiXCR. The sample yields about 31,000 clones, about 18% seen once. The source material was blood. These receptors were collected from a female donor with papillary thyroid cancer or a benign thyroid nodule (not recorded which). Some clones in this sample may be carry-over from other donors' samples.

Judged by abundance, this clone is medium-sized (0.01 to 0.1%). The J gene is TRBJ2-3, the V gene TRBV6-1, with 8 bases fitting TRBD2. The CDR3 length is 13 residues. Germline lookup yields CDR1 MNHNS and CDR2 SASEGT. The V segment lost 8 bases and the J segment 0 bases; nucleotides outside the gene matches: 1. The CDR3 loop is CASGLASTDTQYF. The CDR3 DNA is TGTGCCAGCGGACTAGCTAGCACAGATACGCAGTATTTT.

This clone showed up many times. The CDR3 protein is CASSREDRVLSNYGYTF. The CDR3 region has the DNA TGTGCCAGCAGTAGAGAAGACAGGGTTTTATCTAACTATGGCTACACCTTC. The V and J genes are TRBV6-7 and TRBJ1-2, with 7 bases lining up with TRBD1. TRBV6-7 falls under the ORF class, with uncertain function. CDR3 length: 17 residues. After removal of 5 bases from V and 0 bases from J, the junction contained 12 bases not matched to a gene.

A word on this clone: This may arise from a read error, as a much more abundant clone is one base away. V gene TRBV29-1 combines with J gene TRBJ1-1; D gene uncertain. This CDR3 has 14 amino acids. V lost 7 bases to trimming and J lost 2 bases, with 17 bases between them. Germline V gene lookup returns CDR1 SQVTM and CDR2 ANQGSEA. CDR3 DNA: TGCAGCGCCCCACCGGGAGTCCCTAACACTGAAGCTTTCTTT. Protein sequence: CSAPPGVPNTEAFF.

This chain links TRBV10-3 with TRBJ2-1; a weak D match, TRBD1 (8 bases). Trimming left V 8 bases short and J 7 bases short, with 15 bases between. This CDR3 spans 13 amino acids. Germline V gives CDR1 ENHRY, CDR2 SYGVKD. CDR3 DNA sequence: TGTGCCATCCGGACAGGGAGGGAGAATGAGCAGTTCTTC. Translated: CAIRTGRENEQFF.

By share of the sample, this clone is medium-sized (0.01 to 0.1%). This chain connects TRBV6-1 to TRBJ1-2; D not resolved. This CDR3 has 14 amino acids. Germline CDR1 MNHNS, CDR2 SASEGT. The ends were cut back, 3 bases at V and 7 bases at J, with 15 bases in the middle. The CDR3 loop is CASSEGLAGLGYTF. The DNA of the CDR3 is TGTGCCAGCAGTGAGGGGTTGGCAGGCCTTGGCTACACCTTC.

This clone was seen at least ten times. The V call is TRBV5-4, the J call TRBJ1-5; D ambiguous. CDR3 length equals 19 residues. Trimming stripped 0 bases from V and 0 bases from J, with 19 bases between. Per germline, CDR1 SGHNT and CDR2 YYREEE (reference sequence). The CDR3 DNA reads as TGTGCCAGCAGCTTGGATCGGCGGACGCGAGGTCTTAGCAATCAGCCCCAGCATTTT. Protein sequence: CASSLDRRTRGLSNQPQHF.

CDR3 DNA: TGTGCCAGCAGCGCCTCGGGGCGCGCTTGTATGGCAAATTACGAGCAGTACTTC. This codes for CASSASGRACMANYEQYF. The chain is built from TRBV9 and TRBJ2-7, with D perhaps being TRBD1 or TRBD2 (5 bases each). The CDR3 extends over 18 amino acids. In germline, CDR1 is SGDLS, CDR2 YYNGEE. Trimming pared 3 bases from V and 4 bases from J, leaving 26 bases between. Supplemented by reference TRBV9 and TRBJ2-7, the full variable domain reads DSGVTQTPKHLITATGQRVTLRCSPRSGDLSVYWYQQSLDQGLQFLIQYYNGEERAKGNILERFSAQQFPDLHSELNLSSLELGDSALYFCASSASGRACMANYEQYFGPGTRLTVT.

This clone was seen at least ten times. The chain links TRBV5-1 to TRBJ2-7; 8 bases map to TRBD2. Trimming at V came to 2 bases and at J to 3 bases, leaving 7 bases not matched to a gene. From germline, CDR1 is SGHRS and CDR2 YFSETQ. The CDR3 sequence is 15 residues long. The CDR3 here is CASSLHSGTSYEQYF. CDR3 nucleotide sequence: TGCGCCAGCAGCTTACATAGCGGGACTAGCTACGAGCAGTACTTC.

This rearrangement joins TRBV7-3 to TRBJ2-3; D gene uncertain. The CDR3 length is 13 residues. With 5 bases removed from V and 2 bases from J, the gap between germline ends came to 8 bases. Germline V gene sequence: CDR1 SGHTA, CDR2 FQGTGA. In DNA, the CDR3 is TGTGCCAGCAGCCTCACCCCCACAGATACGCAGTATTTT. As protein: CASSLTPTDTQYF.

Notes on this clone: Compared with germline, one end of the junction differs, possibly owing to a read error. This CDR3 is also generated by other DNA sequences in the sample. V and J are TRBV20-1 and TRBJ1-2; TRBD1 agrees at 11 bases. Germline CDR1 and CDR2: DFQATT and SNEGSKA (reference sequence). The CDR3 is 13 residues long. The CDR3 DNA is TGCAGTGCTAACACCGGGACAGGGGGAGGCTACACATTC. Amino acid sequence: CSANTGTGGGYTF.

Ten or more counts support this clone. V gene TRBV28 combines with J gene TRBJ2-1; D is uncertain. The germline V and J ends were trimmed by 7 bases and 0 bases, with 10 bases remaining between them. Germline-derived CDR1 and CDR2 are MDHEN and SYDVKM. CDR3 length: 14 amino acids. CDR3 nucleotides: TGTGCCAGCATTAACTCGGGCTCCTACAATGAGCAGTTCTTC. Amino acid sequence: CASINSGSYNEQFF.

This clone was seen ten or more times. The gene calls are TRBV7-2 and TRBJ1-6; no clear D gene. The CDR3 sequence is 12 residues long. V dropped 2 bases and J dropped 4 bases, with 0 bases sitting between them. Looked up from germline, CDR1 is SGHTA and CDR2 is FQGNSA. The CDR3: CASSLYNSPLHF. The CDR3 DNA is TGTGCCAGCAGCTTATATAATTCACCCCTCCACTTT.

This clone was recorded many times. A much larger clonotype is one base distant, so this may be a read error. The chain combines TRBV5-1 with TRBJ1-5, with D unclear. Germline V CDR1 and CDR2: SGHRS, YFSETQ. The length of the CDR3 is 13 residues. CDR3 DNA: TGCGCCAGCAGCTTGGGCCCCAATCAGCCCCGGCATTTT. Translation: CASSLGPNQPRHF.

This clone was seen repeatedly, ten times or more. DNA for the CDR3: TGCGCCAGCAGCTCTGACGGGGGCAGGGGAAGCGAGCAGTACTTC. Translated, it gives CASSSDGGRGSEQYF. The rearrangement joins TRBV5-1 to TRBJ2-7; D is perhaps TRBD1 or TRBD2 (6 bases each). Per the germline V gene, CDR1 is SGHRS and CDR2 is YFSETQ. Trimming shortened V by 3 bases and J by 6 bases, and 19 bases separated the two germline ends. The CDR3 sequence is 15 residues long.

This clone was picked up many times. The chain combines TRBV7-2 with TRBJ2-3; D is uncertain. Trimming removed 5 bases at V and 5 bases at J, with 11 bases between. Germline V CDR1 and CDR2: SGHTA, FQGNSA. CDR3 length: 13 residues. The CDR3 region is CASSPWNGDTQYF. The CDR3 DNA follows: TGTGCCAGCAGCCCCTGGAATGGAGATACGCAGTATTTT.

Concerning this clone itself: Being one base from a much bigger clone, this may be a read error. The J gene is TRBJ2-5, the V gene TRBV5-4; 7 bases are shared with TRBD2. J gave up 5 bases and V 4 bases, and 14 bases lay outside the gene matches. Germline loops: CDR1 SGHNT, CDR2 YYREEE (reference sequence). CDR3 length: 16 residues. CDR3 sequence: CASSPWTGEGPETQYF. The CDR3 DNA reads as TGTGCCAGCAGCCCGTGGACGGGGGAGGGCCCCGAGACCCAGTACTTC.

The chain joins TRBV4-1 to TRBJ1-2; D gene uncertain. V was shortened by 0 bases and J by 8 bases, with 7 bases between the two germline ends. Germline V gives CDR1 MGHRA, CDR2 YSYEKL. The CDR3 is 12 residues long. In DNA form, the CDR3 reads TGCGCCAGCAGCCAAGAGGCAGGAGGCTACACCTTC. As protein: CASSQEAGGYTF.

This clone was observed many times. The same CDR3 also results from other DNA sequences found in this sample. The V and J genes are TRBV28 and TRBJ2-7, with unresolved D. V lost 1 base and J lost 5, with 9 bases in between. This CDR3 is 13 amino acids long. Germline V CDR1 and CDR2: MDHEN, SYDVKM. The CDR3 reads CASSLLGPNEQYF. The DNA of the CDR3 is TGTGCCAGCAGTTTATTGGGCCCTAACGAGCAGTACTTC.

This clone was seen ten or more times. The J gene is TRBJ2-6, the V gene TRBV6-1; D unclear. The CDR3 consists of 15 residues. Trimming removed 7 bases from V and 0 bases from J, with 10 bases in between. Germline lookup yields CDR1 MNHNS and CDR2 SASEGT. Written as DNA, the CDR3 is TGTGCCAGCACTCCTTTGGTCTCTGGGGCCAACGTCCTGACTTTC. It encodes CASTPLVSGANVLTF.

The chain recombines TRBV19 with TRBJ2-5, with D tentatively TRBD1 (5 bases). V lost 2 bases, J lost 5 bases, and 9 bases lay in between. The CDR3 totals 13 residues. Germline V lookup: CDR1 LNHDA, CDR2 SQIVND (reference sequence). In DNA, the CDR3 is TGTGCCAGTAGTATATTGGGGCGGGAGACCCAGTACTTC. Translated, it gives CASSILGRETQYF.

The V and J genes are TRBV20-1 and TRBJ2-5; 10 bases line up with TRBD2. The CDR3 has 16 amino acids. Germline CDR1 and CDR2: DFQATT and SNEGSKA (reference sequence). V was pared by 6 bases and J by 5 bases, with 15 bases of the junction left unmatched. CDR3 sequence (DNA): TGCAGTGCGAGAAGCGGGGGGGACTCCTGGCGGGAGACCCAGTACTTC. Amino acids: CSARSGGDSWRETQYF.

The chain's CDR3 is CASSLDGYTITDTQYF. The CDR3 bases are TGTGCCAGCAGCTTAGATGGTTATACTATCACAGATACGCAGTATTTT. This chain connects TRBV7-8 to TRBJ2-3; D remains ambiguous. The germline V gene has CDR1 SGHVS and CDR2 FQNEAQ. The CDR3 has 16 residues. Between the trimmed V and J ends, which lost 1 base and 2 bases, there was a span of 13 bases.